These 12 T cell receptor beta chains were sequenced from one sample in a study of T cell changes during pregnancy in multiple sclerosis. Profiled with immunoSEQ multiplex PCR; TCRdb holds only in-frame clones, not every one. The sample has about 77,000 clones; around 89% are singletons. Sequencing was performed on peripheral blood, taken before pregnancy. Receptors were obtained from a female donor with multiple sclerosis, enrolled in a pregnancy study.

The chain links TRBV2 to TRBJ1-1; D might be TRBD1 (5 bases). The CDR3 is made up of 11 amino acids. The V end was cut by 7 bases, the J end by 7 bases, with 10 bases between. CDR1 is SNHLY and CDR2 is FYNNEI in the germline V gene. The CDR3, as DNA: TGTGCCAGCACATGGACAATTGAAGCTTTCTTT. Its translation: CASTWTIEAFF.

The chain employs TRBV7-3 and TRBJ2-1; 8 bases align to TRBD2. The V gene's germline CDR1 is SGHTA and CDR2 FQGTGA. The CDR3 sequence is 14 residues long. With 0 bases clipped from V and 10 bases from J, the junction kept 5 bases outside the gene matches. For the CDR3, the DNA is TGTGCCAGCAGCTTAACTAGCGGGGTAGAAGAGCAGTTCTTC. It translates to CASSLTSGVEEQFF.

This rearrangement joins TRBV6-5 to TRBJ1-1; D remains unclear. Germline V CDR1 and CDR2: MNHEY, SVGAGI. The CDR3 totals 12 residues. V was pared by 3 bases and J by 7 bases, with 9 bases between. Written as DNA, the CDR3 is TGTGCCAGCAGTTATCGAGGTCTTGAAGCTTTCTTT. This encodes CASSYRGLEAFF.

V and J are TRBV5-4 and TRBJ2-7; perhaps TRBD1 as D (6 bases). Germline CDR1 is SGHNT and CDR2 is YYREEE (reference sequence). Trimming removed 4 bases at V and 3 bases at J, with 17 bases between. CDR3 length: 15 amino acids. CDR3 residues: CASSPSPQGIYEQYF. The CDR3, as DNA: TGTGCCAGCAGCCCTTCCCCGCAGGGGATCTACGAGCAGTACTTC.

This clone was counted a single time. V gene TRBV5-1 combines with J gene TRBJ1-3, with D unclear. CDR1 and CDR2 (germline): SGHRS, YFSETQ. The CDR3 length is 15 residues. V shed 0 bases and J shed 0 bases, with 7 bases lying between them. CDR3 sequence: CASSLDGNSGNTIYF. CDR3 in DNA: TGCGCCAGCAGCTTGGACGGTAACTCTGGAAACACCATATATTTT.

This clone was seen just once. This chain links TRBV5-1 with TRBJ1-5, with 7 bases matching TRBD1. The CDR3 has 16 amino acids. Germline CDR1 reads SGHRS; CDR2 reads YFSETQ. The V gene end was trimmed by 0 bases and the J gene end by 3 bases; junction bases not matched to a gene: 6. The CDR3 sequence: CASSLGTTGDNQPQHF. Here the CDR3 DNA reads TGCGCCAGCAGCTTGGGGACTACAGGGGACAATCAGCCCCAGCATTTT.

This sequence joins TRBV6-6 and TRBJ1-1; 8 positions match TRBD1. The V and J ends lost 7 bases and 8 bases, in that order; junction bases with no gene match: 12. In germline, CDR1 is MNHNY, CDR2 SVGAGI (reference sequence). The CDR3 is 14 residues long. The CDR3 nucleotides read TGTGCCAGCACTCTTGACAGGGGCAACTTCGAAGCTTTCTTT. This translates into CASTLDRGNFEAFF.

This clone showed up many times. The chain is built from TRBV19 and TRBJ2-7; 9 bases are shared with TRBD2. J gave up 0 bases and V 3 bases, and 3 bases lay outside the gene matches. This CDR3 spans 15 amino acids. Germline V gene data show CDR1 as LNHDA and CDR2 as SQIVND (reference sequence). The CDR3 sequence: CASSIGLASSYEQYF. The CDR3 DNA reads TGTGCCAGTAGTATCGGACTAGCGAGCTCCTACGAGCAGTACTTC.

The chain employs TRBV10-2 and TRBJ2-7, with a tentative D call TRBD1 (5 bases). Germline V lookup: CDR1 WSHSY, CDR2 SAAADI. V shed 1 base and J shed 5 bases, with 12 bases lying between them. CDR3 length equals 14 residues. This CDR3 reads CASSEYQGLDEQYF. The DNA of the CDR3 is TGCGCCAGCAGTGAGTATCAGGGTTTGGACGAGCAGTACTTC.

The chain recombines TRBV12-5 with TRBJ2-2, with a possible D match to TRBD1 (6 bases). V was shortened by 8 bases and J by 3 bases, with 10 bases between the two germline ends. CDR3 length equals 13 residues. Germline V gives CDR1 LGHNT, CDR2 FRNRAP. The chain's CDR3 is CASRQADTGELFF. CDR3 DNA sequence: TGTGCTAGTCGACAGGCCGACACCGGGGAGCTGTTTTTT.

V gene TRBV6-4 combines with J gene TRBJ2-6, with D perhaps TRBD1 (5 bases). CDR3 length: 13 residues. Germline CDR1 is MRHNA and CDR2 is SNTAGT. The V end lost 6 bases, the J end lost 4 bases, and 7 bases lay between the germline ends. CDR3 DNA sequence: TGTGCCAGCAGGGGGCAGGGGGCCAACGTCCTGACTTTC. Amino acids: CASRGQGANVLTF.

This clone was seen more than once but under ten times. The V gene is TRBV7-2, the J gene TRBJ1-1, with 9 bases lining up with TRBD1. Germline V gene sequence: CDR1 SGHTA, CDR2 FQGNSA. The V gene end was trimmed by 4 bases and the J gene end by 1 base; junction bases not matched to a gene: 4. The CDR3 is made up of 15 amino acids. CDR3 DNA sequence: TGTGCCAGCAGCTCCCAGACAGGGGGGAACACTGAAGCTTTCTTT. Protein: CASSSQTGGNTEAFF.